The 21 T cell receptor beta chains reported below all come from one sample, sequenced in a study of T-cell memory formation after mild COVID-19. TCRdb re-called the 5' RACE reads with MiXCR, one entry per CDR3 protein. The sample consists of 150,000 to 200,000 distinct CDR3 sequences, 9.5% to 13% of them appearing once. The sequencing input was PBMCs or a T cell subset sorted from them (not recorded which). These receptors were taken from a man younger than 30 who had mild COVID-19 (a few samples of this study predate the infection). Cell type and time point are not known.

The CDR3, as DNA: TGTGCCAGCAGTGACGCCGGGAACCTAGATACGCAGTATTTT. It translates to CASSDAGNLDTQYF. This sequence joins TRBV6-2 or TRBV6-3 and TRBJ2-3; weak D call: TRBD2 (5 bases). This CDR3 is built from 14 residues. The V and J ends lost 5 bases and 5 bases respectively, with 14 bases between them. The V gene's germline CDR1 is MNHEY and CDR2 SVGEGT.

This clonotype turned up a few times. The V gene is TRBV10-3, the J gene TRBJ1-5; weak D call: TRBD1 (5 bases). V was cut by 6 bases and J by 2 bases, with 14 bases left in between. Germline CDR1 and CDR2: ENHRY and SYGVKD. The length of the CDR3 is 15 residues. The DNA of the CDR3 is TGTGCCATCAGCCCTACAGGAATTGGCAATCAGCCCCAGCATTTT. Its protein is CAISPTGIGNQPQHF.

This clonotype occurred many times. The chain joins TRBV7-3 to TRBJ1-2; D unresolved. Germline V CDR1 and CDR2: SGHTA, FQGTGA. V was pared by 4 bases and J by 2 bases, with 20 bases between. CDR3 length: 17 residues. DNA for the CDR3: TGTGCCAGCAGCTCCCTTTCGAGACTTAGGAAGAACTATGGCTACACCTTC. Amino acid sequence: CASSSLSRLRKNYGYTF.

This clonotype appeared a few times. The V gene is TRBV2, the J gene TRBJ2-7; D may be TRBD2 (6 bases). The CDR3 extends over 13 amino acids. Germline V gene data show CDR1 as SNHLY and CDR2 as FYNNEI. The ends were cut back, 4 bases at V and 4 bases at J, with 11 bases in the middle. CDR3 DNA sequence: TGTGCCAGCAGTGGACTAGTTGTGTACGAGCAGTACTTC. This translates into CASSGLVVYEQYF.

For the CDR3, the DNA is TGTGCCAGCAGCCGGACCGGGGGGCACAATGAGCAGTTCTTC. Its translation is CASSRTGGHNEQFF. This rearrangement joins TRBV5-6 to TRBJ2-1; tentatively, D is TRBD2 (7 bases). The CDR3 loop spans 14 amino acids. Germline assignment: CDR1 SGHDT and CDR2 YYEEEE. Trimming cost V 4 bases and J 5 bases, with 13 bases left between them. The whole variable domain, filled in from reference TRBV5-6 and TRBJ2-1, reads DAGVTQSPTHLIKTRGQQVTLRCSPKSGHDTVSWYQQALGQGPQFIFQYYEEEERQRGNFPDRFSGHQFPNYSSELNVNALLLGDSALYLCASSRTGGHNEQFFGPGTRLTVL.

This clonotype was recorded a few times. An end of the junction differs from the germline gene, which may be a read error. The J gene is TRBJ2-2, the V gene TRBV12-3 or TRBV12-4, with a weak D call TRBD2 (5 bases). CDR3 length: 14 amino acids. DNA for the CDR3: TGTGCCAGCAGTTTAATGAGAAACACCGGGGAGCTTTTTTTT. Amino acids: CASSLMRNTGELFF.

This clonotype was seen only a few times. This rearrangement joins TRBV20-1 to TRBJ1-2; no firm D call. CDR3 length equals 16 residues. Trimming removed 2 bases at V and 2 bases at J, with 18 bases between. Germline assignment: CDR1 DFQATT and CDR2 SNEGSKA (reference sequence). Written as DNA, the CDR3 is TGCAGTGCTAGAAACCCTCCGGCAGGAGCAAACTATGGCTACACCTTC. It encodes CSARNPPAGANYGYTF.

There are a few counts of this clonotype. The chain employs TRBV2 and TRBJ2-6; tentative D call: TRBD1 (5 bases). V was trimmed by 4 bases and J by 4 bases, leaving 11 bases between them. The CDR3 spans 15 residues. Germline-derived CDR1 and CDR2 are SNHLY and FYNNEI. CDR3 sequence (DNA): TGTGCCAGCAGTGTTGAAGGGGCCGGGGCCAACGTCCTGACTTTC. Its protein is CASSVEGAGANVLTF. Together with reference TRBV2 and TRBJ2-6, the CDR3 gives the full variable domain: EPEVTQTPSHQVTQMGQEVILRCVPISNHLYFYWYRQILGQKVEFLVSFYNNEISEKSEIFDDQFSVERPDGSNFTLKIRSTKLEDSAMYFCASSVEGAGANVLTFGAGSRLTVL.

This clonotype was recorded a few times. The V gene is TRBV3-1, the J gene TRBJ2-7, with D uncertain. This CDR3 has 14 residues. Per the germline V gene, CDR1 is LGHDT and CDR2 is YNNKEL (reference sequence). V shed 5 bases and J shed 0 bases, with 11 bases lying between them. This CDR3 is CASSSHRNSYEQYF. CDR3 bases: TGTGCCAGCAGCTCCCACAGAAACTCCTACGAGCAGTACTTC.

This clonotype has a handful of counts. V usage is TRBV4-1 and J usage is TRBJ2-2, with D tentatively TRBD2 (6 bases). Trimming removed 4 bases at V and 0 bases at J, with 15 bases between. The CDR3 spans 17 residues. Per the germline V gene, CDR1 is MGHRA and CDR2 is YSYEKL. In DNA, the CDR3 is TGCGCCAGCAGCCTAGCGGCTGGCCACCCGAACACCGGGGAGCTGTTTTTT. Translating it yields CASSLAAGHPNTGELFF.

The sample holds a few counts of this clonotype. This chain joins TRBV2 and TRBJ1-6; D not certain. The V gene's germline CDR1 is SNHLY and CDR2 FYNNEI. The CDR3 has 14 residues. Trimming shortened V by 8 bases and J by 7 bases, and 15 bases separated the two germline ends. The CDR3: CASQADESNSPLHF. DNA of the CDR3: TGTGCCAGCCAGGCGGACGAATCCAATTCACCCCTCCACTTT.

This clonotype was found a few times. The V and J genes are TRBV27 and TRBJ2-5; D call uncertain. Germline lookup yields CDR1 MNHEY and CDR2 SMNVEV (reference sequence). Trimming shortened V by 2 bases and J by 5 bases, and 9 bases separated the two germline ends. This CDR3 region has 13 residues. CDR3 nucleotide sequence: TGTGCCAGCAGTTTACGTTCCAGGGAGACCCAGTACTTC. As protein: CASSLRSRETQYF.

The sample holds many counts of this clonotype. This chain joins TRBV6-5 and TRBJ2-7; tentatively, D is TRBD2 (5 bases). This CDR3 has 15 amino acids. The V end lost 0 bases, the J end lost 0 bases, and 9 bases lay between the germline ends. Germline-derived CDR1 and CDR2 are MNHEY and SVGAGI. The CDR3 DNA reads TGTGCCAGCAGTTACTCGCTGGGAGCCTCCTACGAGCAGTACTTC. Encoded protein: CASSYSLGASYEQYF.

The J gene is TRBJ2-2, the V gene TRBV12-3 or TRBV12-4; 8 nucleotides agree with TRBD1. The CDR3 totals 16 residues. V dropped 3 bases and J dropped 4; count of bases not matched to a gene: 7. The CDR3 is CASSFITGGGTGELFF. For the CDR3, the DNA is TGTGCCAGCAGTTTCATCACAGGGGGAGGCACCGGGGAGCTGTTTTTT.

The chain recombines TRBV4-3 with TRBJ1-1, with D unclear. Germline CDR1 LGHNA, CDR2 YSLEER. This CDR3 region has 15 residues. V was cut by 0 bases and J by 0 bases, with 8 bases left in between. This chain's CDR3 is CASSQDSRVNTEAFF. The CDR3 DNA is TGCGCCAGCAGCCAAGATTCTAGGGTGAACACTGAAGCTTTCTTT.

This clonotype came up a few times. V usage is TRBV4-3 and J usage is TRBJ2-7; TRBD1 matches at 9 bases. This CDR3 has 17 residues. Looked up from germline, CDR1 is LGHNA and CDR2 is YSLEER. The ends lost 4 bases at V and 2 bases at J; junction bases unmatched: 12. For the CDR3, the DNA is TGCGCCAGCAGCCGAGGAGGTTTAGGACAGGGGACCTACGAGCAGTACTTC. Its translation: CASSRGGLGQGTYEQYF.

V and J are TRBV3-1 and TRBJ1-2; 8 bases match TRBD1. Germline-derived CDR1 and CDR2 are LGHDT and YNNKEL (reference sequence). The CDR3 sequence is 14 residues long. V gave up 1 base and J gave up 4 bases; unmatched junction bases: 2. CDR3: CASSQATGGYGYTF. In DNA form, the CDR3 reads TGTGCCAGCAGCCAAGCTACAGGGGGCTATGGCTACACCTTC. The full variable domain, completed using reference TRBV3-1 and TRBJ1-2, is DTAVSQTPKYLVTQMGNDKSIKCEQNLGHDTMYWYKQDSKKFLKIMFSYNNKELIINETVPNRFSPKSPDKAHLNLHINSLELGDSAVYFCASSQATGGYGYTFGSGTRLTVV.

This clonotype was observed at least ten times. J is TRBJ2-7 and V is TRBV7-9; D gene uncertain. The CDR3 covers 12 residues. The V end lost 1 base, the J end lost 2 bases, and 3 bases lay between the germline ends. CDR1 is SEHNR and CDR2 is FQNEAQ in the germline V gene (reference sequence). The CDR3 reads CASSLGTYEQYV. CDR3 coding DNA: TGTGCCAGCAGCTTAGGGACCTACGAGCAGTACGTC.

The CDR3 DNA follows: TGTGCCAGCAGCTTAGGTACAGGGGAGAGAGCTTTCTTT. Translating it yields CASSLGTGERAFF. This chain links TRBV7-8 with TRBJ1-1; 7 bases align to TRBD1. The V segment lost 1 base and the J segment 10 bases; nucleotides outside the gene matches: 6. Looked up from germline, CDR1 is SGHVS and CDR2 is FQNEAQ. The CDR3 covers 13 residues.

The chain employs TRBV7-9 and TRBJ2-5; TRBD1 might be the D (5 bases). This CDR3 is 15 amino acids long. V lost 5 bases to trimming and J lost 2 bases, with 15 bases between them. Germline CDR1 SEHNR, CDR2 FQNEAQ (reference sequence). The CDR3, as DNA: TGTGCCAGCAGCACAATACAGGAATCTCAAGAGACCCAGTACTTC. It translates to CASSTIQESQETQYF.

In this sample, this clonotype turned up a few times. This sequence joins TRBV9 and TRBJ2-5, with D tentatively TRBD1 or TRBD2 (5 bases each). V was clipped by 0 bases and J by 2 bases, with 14 bases between them. The length of the CDR3 is 16 residues. The germline V gene encodes CDR1 SGDLS and CDR2 YYNGEE. CDR3 in DNA: TGTGCCAGCAGCGTAGGAGGGGTCGGTGGGCAAGAGACCCAGTACTTC. Protein product: CASSVGGVGGQETQYF.